A selection of T cell receptor beta chains follows, all from one sample in a study of blood T cell repertoires in COVID-19. Generated by immunoSEQ multiplex PCR, the TCRdb table keeps only in-frame clones and is missing some. The profile shows over 200,000 clones, around nine tenths of them singletons. The material sequenced was peripheral blood. All receptors derive from a woman under 30 who had recovered from COVID-19. Each CDR3 is given without its conserved first and last residue.

j_call v_call cdr3_aa
TRBJ1-4 TRBV5-6 ASSSGTGSEKLF
TRBJ2-1 TRBV12-3/TRBV12-4 ASTRGGDEQF
TRBJ2-2 TRBV4-1 ASSQVLALGKGELF
TRBJ2-3 TRBV6-6 ASKGVSPDTQY
TRBJ2-1 TRBV24-1 ATSESRAPSYNEQF
TRBJ2-7 TRBV5-1 ASSLTAGSYEQY
TRBJ1-1 TRBV6-2/TRBV6-3 ASSYIGATEAF
TRBJ2-1 TRBV28 ASKPTGSREQF
TRBJ2-7 TRBV30 AWSLGTGSSYEQY
TRBJ2-1 TRBV7-2 ASSHGTGSYNEQF
TRBJ2-2 TRBV11-2 ASSLPRGVNTGELF
TRBJ2-1 TRBV30 AWSISGLVTYNEQF
TRBJ1-6 TRBV5-1 APRGGSSPLH
TRBJ2-3 TRBV19 ASSRHSGSVSDTQY
TRBJ1-2 TRBV2 ATRVTAPSDGYT
TRBJ2-1 TRBV30 AWRGLAGEGLEQF
TRBJ2-1 TRBV7-3 ASSSTGTSGNNEQF
TRBJ2-7 TRBV27 ASSLFGTSFYEQY
TRBJ2-6 TRBV7-6 ASSLGSSGANVLT
TRBJ1-1 TRBV6-5 ASRWTGARTEAF
TRBJ2-7 TRBV13 ASSSVSHRYEQY
TRBJ1-1 TRBV30 AWSVPGRTEAF
TRBJ1-5 TRBV7-2 ASSSAGTGGNQPQH
TRBJ2-3 TRBV7-2 ASSLFGGRAPDTQY
TRBJ2-1 TRBV27 ASSFSGSYNEQF
TRBJ1-2 TRBV14 ASSQDLRGLMEGYT
TRBJ1-6 TRBV6-4 ASSAISGTAYNSPLH
TRBJ2-3 TRBV15 ATSRVHIPTSGYTDTQY
TRBJ2-1 TRBV25-1 ASSEPGSSYNEQF
TRBJ1-1 TRBV6-5 ASIGGSPEAF
TRBJ2-3 TRBV11-3 ASSLRGNTQY
TRBJ2-5 TRBV5-1 ASSLAGLAGGGRETQY
TRBJ2-5 TRBV10-1 ARASGSTETQY
TRBJ1-1 TRBV27 ASRLVGTDLNTEAF
TRBJ2-6 TRBV18 ASSPQGAPGANVLT
TRBJ2-7 TRBV7-2 ASSPDSSYEQY
TRBJ1-2 TRBV5-6 ASSLQQGNYGYT
TRBJ2-7 TRBV9 ASSVDPGTYEQY
TRBJ1-5 TRBV19 ASRDREGEPQH
TRBJ2-1 TRBV5-4 ASRPTGQGYNEQF